This record concerns one T cell receptor beta chain sequence. This table comes from immunoSEQ multiplex PCR, and its TCRdb copy is limited to in-frame clones, with some not included. Among about 250,000 clones listed, about 90% were seen once. The sample comes from a study of blood T cell repertoires in COVID-19. For the study at large: Sample material is recorded as cDNA or gDNA derived from T cells, B-cell-depleted T cells, or PBMCs.

V was cut by 0 bases and J by 5 bases, with 11 bases left in between. Per germline, CDR1 SGHNT and CDR2 YYREEE (reference sequence). This CDR3 is built from 14 residues. Resolution of symptoms, clearance, or two negative PCRs was present in recovered Cohort 3 donors. The TCR was taken from a woman aged 18-29 years who had recovered from COVID-19. This chain joins TRBV5-4 and TRBJ1-1, with D maybe TRBD1 (5 bases). The sample taken for sequencing was PBMCs or T cells enriched from blood (not recorded which). CDR3 protein: CASSLGSGPTEAFF. The CDR3 nucleotides are TGTGCCAGCAGCTTGGGGTCAGGGCCAACTGAAGCTTTCTTT.